Below are 28 T cell receptor beta chains sequenced from a single sample in a study of response to subunit inactivated influenza vaccine. TCRdb reprocessed the RT-PCR reads with MiXCR, giving one entry per CDR3 protein. The sample carries about 570,000 distinct CDR3 sequences, around 10% recorded once. The same sample was also studied in work on T cells expressing NK-cell markers. This second report adds: As the method of synthesis, 5'RACE template switching with UMIs yielded TCR beta cDNA.

The input for sequencing was PBMCs from blood, taken on the day of vaccination. These receptors all come from a man aged 50-60 years who received an inactivated influenza vaccine.

As for this clonotype: A single base separates this from a much larger clone, so it may be a read error. The J gene is TRBJ2-5, the V gene TRBV7-9; TRBD2 might be the D (5 bases). Germline V CDR1 and CDR2: SEHNR, FQNEAQ (reference sequence). Between the trimmed V and J ends, which lost 1 base and 9 bases, there was a span of 6 bases. The CDR3 is 11 residues long. The CDR3 is CASSLERAQYF. For the CDR3, the DNA is TGTGCCAGCAGCTTAGAGAGGGCCCAGTACTTC. Looking up the rest from reference TRBV7-9 and TRBJ2-5 gives the full variable domain: DTGVSQNPRHKITKRGQNVTFRCDPISEHNRLYWYRQTLGQGPEFLTYFQNEAQLEKSRLLSDRFSAERPKGSFSTLEIQRTEQGDSAMYLCASSLERAQYFGPGTRLLVL.

The V call is TRBV20-1, the J call TRBJ2-1, with a tentative D call TRBD2 (6 bases). The germline V gene encodes CDR1 DFQATT and CDR2 SNEGSKA (reference sequence). The CDR3 contains 14 residues. With 6 bases removed from V and 2 bases from J, the gap between germline ends came to 14 bases. The CDR3 region is CSATRRVAYNEQFF. The CDR3 nucleotides read TGCAGTGCCACGCGGAGGGTAGCCTACAATGAGCAGTTCTTC.

Here the CDR3 DNA reads TGTGCCAGCAGTTACTCTGGGGCCCGGGCAGATACGCAGTATTTT. It specifies CASSYSGARADTQYF. This chain joins TRBV6-5 and TRBJ2-3; possibly TRBD1 for D (5 bases). With 0 bases removed from V and 4 bases from J, the gap between germline ends came to 11 bases. Per the germline V gene, CDR1 is MNHEY and CDR2 is SVGAGI. This CDR3 spans 15 amino acids.

This chain connects TRBV9 to TRBJ2-5; 8 bases line up with TRBD2. This CDR3 is built from 14 residues. The V segment lost 2 bases and the J segment 4 bases; nucleotides outside the gene matches: 4. CDR1 and CDR2 (germline): SGDLS, YYNGEE. This CDR3 reads CASSVTSEGETQYF. CDR3 sequence (DNA): TGTGCCAGCAGCGTGACTAGCGAGGGAGAGACCCAGTACTTC. Looking up the rest from reference TRBV9 and TRBJ2-5 gives the full variable domain: DSGVTQTPKHLITATGQRVTLRCSPRSGDLSVYWYQQSLDQGLQFLIQYYNGEERAKGNILERFSAQQFPDLHSELNLSSLELGDSALYFCASSVTSEGETQYFGPGTRLLVL.

The chain couples TRBV20-1 to TRBJ2-7; 9 bases fit TRBD2. After removal of 5 bases from V and 7 bases from J, the junction contained 15 bases not matched to a gene. Per germline, CDR1 DFQATT and CDR2 SNEGSKA (reference sequence). The length of the CDR3 is 15 residues. CDR3 residues: CSAPSFGSGRDEQYF. CDR3 DNA sequence: TGCAGTGCTCCTAGCTTTGGTAGCGGGAGAGATGAGCAGTACTTC.

V usage is TRBV4-3 and J usage is TRBJ2-3; 7 bases align to TRBD2. Germline lookup yields CDR1 LGHNA and CDR2 YSLEER. This CDR3 is 14 amino acids long. V gave up 8 bases and J gave up 2 bases; unmatched junction bases: 7. The CDR3 DNA reads as TGCGCCAGCCGGCGGGGGAGGTACACAGATACGCAGTATTTT. Amino acid sequence: CASRRGRYTDTQYF.

J is TRBJ2-7 and V is TRBV12-3 or TRBV12-4; tentatively, D is TRBD2 (7 bases). The CDR3 covers 13 residues. The germline V and J ends were trimmed by 8 bases and 4 bases, with 15 bases remaining between them. The CDR3, as DNA: TGTGCCAGCCGGAGGGGGGGCTGGTACGAGCAGTACTTC. It specifies CASRRGGWYEQYF.

The chain carries TRBV5-1 and TRBJ2-5; 8 nucleotides line up with TRBD1. CDR3 size: 15 residues. Germline V gene data show CDR1 as SGHRS and CDR2 as YFSETQ. V dropped 4 bases and J dropped 5; count of bases not matched to a gene: 10. As DNA, the CDR3 is TGCGCCAGCAGCCCTGGACAGGGTGGGCCGGAGACCCAGTACTTC. As protein: CASSPGQGGPETQYF.

This clonotype occurred a few times. The rearrangement links TRBV14 to TRBJ2-1; a weak D match, TRBD2 (6 bases). The CDR3 contains 13 residues. V was pared by 5 bases and J by 6 bases, with 11 bases between. Germline loops: CDR1 SGHDN, CDR2 FVKESK. Here the CDR3 reads CASSSGGANEQFF. Written as DNA, the CDR3 is TGTGCCAGCAGCAGTGGAGGGGCCAATGAGCAGTTCTTC.

The table lists this clonotype with a few counts. The CDR3 loop reads CASSWGQGDGNEQFF. CDR3 bases: TGCGCCAGCAGCTGGGGACAGGGGGATGGAAATGAGCAGTTCTTC. This rearrangement joins TRBV5-1 to TRBJ2-1; 11 bases map to TRBD1. The CDR3 extends over 15 amino acids. The junction had 6 bases not matched to a gene; V was cut back by 3 bases and J by 7 bases. Germline V gene sequence: CDR1 SGHRS, CDR2 YFSETQ.

This clonotype was seen at least ten times. This sequence joins TRBV12-3 or TRBV12-4 and TRBJ1-3; D is unresolved. The length of the CDR3 is 12 residues. Deletions cut 2 bases from V and 4 bases from J, with 3 bases between. The CDR3: CASSLWGNTIYF. The CDR3 nucleotides read TGTGCCAGCAGTTTATGGGGAAACACCATATATTTT.

This chain joins TRBV3-1 and TRBJ1-4; no firm D call. Trimming left V 2 bases short and J 7 bases short, with 11 bases between. Germline assignment: CDR1 LGHDT and CDR2 YNNKEL (reference sequence). This CDR3 spans 14 amino acids. In nucleotides, the CDR3 is TGTGCCAGCAGCCAAATCGAAAGCGGTGAAAAACTGTTTTTT. Amino acid sequence: CASSQIESGEKLFF.

This clonotype was recorded many times. The rearrangement uses TRBV7-9 and TRBJ2-2, with TRBD1 as a possible D gene (5 bases). Trimming removed 3 bases from V and 4 bases from J, with 6 bases in between. The CDR3 spans 13 residues. Looked up from germline, CDR1 is SEHNR and CDR2 is FQNEAQ (reference sequence). The CDR3 region is CASSFTGTGELFF. The CDR3 nucleotides read TGTGCCAGCAGCTTTACAGGCACCGGGGAGCTGTTTTTT.

This clonotype was found a few times. The chain employs TRBV12-3 or TRBV12-4 and TRBJ2-4; D remains ambiguous. The CDR3 runs to 12 residues. V was shortened by 3 bases and J by 7 bases, with 7 bases between the two germline ends. The DNA of the CDR3 is TGTGCCAGCAGTTTTTACGGGAACATTCAGTACTTC. Its translation is CASSFYGNIQYF.

This clonotype was counted once. The rearrangement uses TRBV7-8 and TRBJ2-6; tentative D call: TRBD1 (5 bases). The ends were cut back, 2 bases at V and 2 bases at J, with 10 bases in the middle. Germline assignment: CDR1 SGHVS and CDR2 FQNEAQ. The CDR3 runs to 16 residues. The CDR3 bases are TGTGCCAGCAGCTTATCTGGGGCAACTGGGGCCAACGTCCTGACTTTC. Amino acid sequence: CASSLSGATGANVLTF.

This clonotype was found many times. V and J are TRBV12-3 or TRBV12-4 and TRBJ1-1; the match to TRBD1 covers 8 bases. V shed 3 bases and J 4 bases; nucleotides not matched to a gene: 7. The CDR3 has 15 residues. The CDR3 protein is CASSFDRGWSTEAFF. The DNA for the CDR3 is TGTGCCAGCAGTTTTGACAGGGGATGGTCCACTGAAGCTTTCTTT.

The V call is TRBV5-1, the J call TRBJ1-3; 11 bases agree with TRBD1. V gave up 4 bases and J gave up 3 bases; unmatched junction bases: 6. Germline CDR1 and CDR2: SGHRS and YFSETQ. This CDR3 has 16 residues. The CDR3 DNA reads as TGCGCCAGCAGCGTCGGGACAGGGGGTGTTGGAAACACCATATATTTT. Protein sequence: CASSVGTGGVGNTIYF.

This chain joins TRBV7-2 and TRBJ2-2, with a possible D match to TRBD1 (5 bases). Trimming cost V 1 base and J 6 bases, with 9 bases left between them. This CDR3 contains 14 residues. Germline-derived CDR1 and CDR2 are SGHTA and FQGNSA. The CDR3 here is CASSLVGQPGELFF. For the CDR3, the DNA is TGTGCCAGCAGCTTAGTAGGACAACCCGGGGAGCTGTTTTTT.

This sequence joins TRBV7-9 and TRBJ2-7, with D tentatively TRBD2 (5 bases). Germline assignment: CDR1 SEHNR and CDR2 FQNEAQ (reference sequence). V gave up 5 bases and J gave up 5 bases, with 16 bases separating them. This CDR3 has 14 amino acids. The CDR3 DNA reads TGTGCCAGCAGCCAGAGGGCGTTCCCTGACGAGCAGTACTTC. Protein: CASSQRAFPDEQYF.

This clonotype came up a few times. This chain connects TRBV5-1 to TRBJ2-1, with D possibly being TRBD1 (5 bases). From germline, CDR1 is SGHRS and CDR2 YFSETQ. With 3 bases removed from V and 0 bases from J, the gap between germline ends came to 16 bases. The CDR3 extends over 17 amino acids. CDR3 sequence: CASSSPDSSSSYNEQFF. DNA of the CDR3: TGCGCCAGCAGCTCTCCAGACAGTTCTAGCTCCTACAATGAGCAGTTCTTC.

This clonotype came up a few times. V is TRBV6-1 and J is TRBJ2-1; 10 bases align to TRBD1. V was clipped by 6 bases and J by 3 bases; unmatched bases: 8. CDR1 and CDR2 (germline): MNHNS, SASEGT. The CDR3 totals 16 residues. CDR3 DNA: TGTGCCAGCAGAGGGGGGACAGGGGAACGCTACAATGAGCAGTTCTTC. Translation gives CASRGGTGERYNEQFF.

The chain employs TRBV25-1 and TRBJ1-5; no definite D call. Germline V gene sequence: CDR1 MGHDK, CDR2 SYGVNS. The V end lost 3 bases, the J end lost 3 bases, and 9 bases lay between the germline ends. The CDR3 contains 14 residues. In DNA, the CDR3 is TGTGCCAGCAGTGAGACCGGAAACAATCAGCCCCAGCATTTT. This encodes CASSETGNNQPQHF.

This clonotype was seen more than once but under ten times. The gene calls are TRBV6-6 and TRBJ2-3; D gene uncertain. The V end lost 6 bases, the J end lost 2 bases, and 6 bases lay between the germline ends. The CDR3 is 12 amino acids. Germline V CDR1 and CDR2: MNHNY, SVGAGI (reference sequence). Here the CDR3 DNA reads TGTGCCAGCAGACCTAACACAGATACGCAGTATTTT. It encodes CASRPNTDTQYF.

V usage is TRBV21-1 and J usage is TRBJ1-6; the D call in the table, TRBD1, was not verified against the DNA. TRBV21-1 constitutes a pseudogene. The length of the CDR3 is 18 residues. CDR3 coding DNA: TGTGCCAGCAGCAAGATCACAGGGGGCGCCTCCTATAATTCACCCCTCCACTTT. It yields the protein CASSKITGGASYNSPLHF.

This rearrangement joins TRBV9 to TRBJ2-4; 9 nucleotides match TRBD2. The length of the CDR3 is 16 residues. Trimming removed 0 bases from V and 5 bases from J; junction bases left unmatched: 6. Germline loops: CDR1 SGDLS, CDR2 YYNGEE. The CDR3, as DNA: TGTGCCAGCAGCGTAGCGGCGTTAGCGGGAGAAAACATTCAGTACTTC. This gives the protein CASSVAALAGENIQYF.

J is TRBJ1-5 and V is TRBV12-3 or TRBV12-4; D remains ambiguous. The CDR3 runs to 15 residues. Trimming pared 6 bases from V and 2 bases from J, leaving 14 bases between. CDR3 protein: CASSFGVRGNQPQHF. In nucleotides, the CDR3 is TGTGCCAGCAGCTTTGGTGTGCGGGGCAATCAGCCCCAGCATTTT.

This clonotype came up a few times. The chain links TRBV12-3 or TRBV12-4 to TRBJ2-2, with 8 bases aligning to TRBD1. J lost 2 bases, V lost 4 bases, and 12 bases had no gene match. The CDR3 loop spans 18 amino acids. CDR3 sequence: CASSSGQGRKVNTGELFF. DNA of the CDR3: TGTGCCAGCAGTTCCGGACAGGGAAGGAAAGTTAACACCGGGGAGCTGTTTTTT.

V gene TRBV6-2 or TRBV6-3 combines with J gene TRBJ1-5, with D perhaps TRBD1 (6 bases). The germline gives CDR1 MNHEY, CDR2 SVGEGT. The CDR3 has 15 residues. V lost 5 bases to trimming and J lost 4 bases, with 15 bases between them. The CDR3: CASSKPTGLNQPQHF. The DNA for the CDR3 is TGTGCCAGCAGTAAGCCCACAGGGTTGAATCAGCCCCAGCATTTT.